The present TCR beta chain was sequenced within a study of shared T cell receptors in the human thymus. Germline V gene lookup returns CDR1 MNHNS and CDR2 SASEGT. The germline V and J ends were trimmed by 8 bases and 2 bases, with 7 bases remaining between them. This CDR3 region has 12 residues. TCRdb's copy holds only in-frame clones and misses some; the assay was immunoSEQ multiplex PCR. The table lists about 660,000 clones, around 87% of them singletons. The same sample was also studied in work on human thymus T cells. That report notes: It was healthy Finnish infants having corrective surgery for congenital heart defects who were the donors. The thymus tissue came from resections taken during corrective heart surgery. Within thymic and blood repertoires, V and J gene usage appeared to be biased. What related research reported was that thymic repertoires overlapped highly among unrelated individuals.

V and J are TRBV6-1 and TRBJ2-1; D is unresolved. Sequences were obtained from thymocytes. The TCR originated in a boy under two years old with a congenital heart defect. The CDR3 loop reads CASRRAYNEQFF. DNA of the CDR3: TGTGCCAGCCGTAGAGCCTACAATGAGCAGTTCTTC.